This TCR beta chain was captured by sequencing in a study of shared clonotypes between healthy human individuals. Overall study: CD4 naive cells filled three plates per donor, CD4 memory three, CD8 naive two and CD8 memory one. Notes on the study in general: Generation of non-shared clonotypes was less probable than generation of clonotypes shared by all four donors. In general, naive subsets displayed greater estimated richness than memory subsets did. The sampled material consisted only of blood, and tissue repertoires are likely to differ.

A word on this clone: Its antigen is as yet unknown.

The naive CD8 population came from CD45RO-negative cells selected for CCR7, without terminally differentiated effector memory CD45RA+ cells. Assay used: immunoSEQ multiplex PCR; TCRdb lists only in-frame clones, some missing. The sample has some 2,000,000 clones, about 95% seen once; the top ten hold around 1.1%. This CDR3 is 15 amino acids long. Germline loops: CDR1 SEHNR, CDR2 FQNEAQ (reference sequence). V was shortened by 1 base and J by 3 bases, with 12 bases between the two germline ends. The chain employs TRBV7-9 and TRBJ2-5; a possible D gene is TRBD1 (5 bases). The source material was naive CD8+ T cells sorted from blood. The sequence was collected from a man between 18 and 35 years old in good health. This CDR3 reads CASSLGNGREETQYF. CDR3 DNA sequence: TGTGCCAGCAGCTTAGGCAACGGCAGGGAAGAGACCCAGTACTTC.